A selection of T cell receptor beta chains follows, all from one sample in a study of human T cells and chemical hapten exposure. TCRdb re-analysed the RACE reads in MiXCR, keeping a single row per CDR3 protein. The sample has some 350,000 distinct CDR3 sequences, roughly 6.9% seen once. Sequenced material: whole blood, taken in connection with sensitization to the hapten diphenylcyclopropenone (DPC). Receptors were obtained from a woman younger than 30 with alopecia areata. Some clones in this sample may be carry-over from other donors' samples. CDR3s include the opening cysteine and the closing phenylalanine or tryptophan. The D gene is left open where the match is weak. Some rows have no size entry. The others give once, few or many, or a class for an expanded clone.

v_call: TRBV25-1; d_call: -; j_call: TRBJ2-3; clone_size: few; cdr3_nt: TGTGCCAGCAGGACAGGGGACTACACAGATACGCAGTATTTT; cdr3_aa: CASRTGDYTDTQYF
v_call: TRBV29-1; d_call: -; j_call: TRBJ2-1; clone_size: many; cdr3_nt: TGCAGCGGTCCCGGGCCCCATATAGATGAGCAGTTCTTC; cdr3_aa: CSGPGPHIDEQFF
v_call: TRBV20-1; d_call: -; j_call: TRBJ1-6; clone_size: -; cdr3_nt: TGCAGTGCTAAATCCCAGACAGGTGGTTATTCACCCCTCCACTTT; cdr3_aa: CSAKSQTGGYSPLHF
v_call: TRBV5-1; d_call: TRBD2; j_call: TRBJ2-2; clone_size: few; cdr3_nt: TGCGCCAGCAGCTTGATCGGGGGGGCGAGGACCGGGGAGCTGTTTTTT; cdr3_aa: CASSLIGGARTGELFF
v_call: TRBV7-2; d_call: -; j_call: TRBJ2-1; clone_size: -; cdr3_nt: TGTGCCAGCAGCCCCCCCGGGGATATCTACAATGAGCAGTTCTTC; cdr3_aa: CASSPPGDIYNEQFF
v_call: TRBV6-6; d_call: TRBD1; j_call: TRBJ1-2; clone_size: -; cdr3_nt: TGTGCCAGCCTTCCCGGACAGGGCCAAAAGGGCTACACCTTC; cdr3_aa: CASLPGQGQKGYTF
v_call: TRBV5-1; d_call: -; j_call: TRBJ2-2; clone_size: -; cdr3_nt: TGCGCCAGCAGCCCCACGCTCGTTAGCAGTGCGAACACCGGGGAGCTGTTTTTT; cdr3_aa: CASSPTLVSSANTGELFF
v_call: TRBV6-5; d_call: -; j_call: TRBJ2-3; clone_size: -; cdr3_nt: TGTGCCAGCAGTTACTCTAGGGAAGACACAGATACGCAGTATTTT; cdr3_aa: CASSYSREDTDTQYF
v_call: TRBV15; d_call: -; j_call: TRBJ1-5; clone_size: -; cdr3_nt: TGTGCCACCAGCCTCAATAGCAATCAGCCCCAGCATTTT; cdr3_aa: CATSLNSNQPQHF
v_call: TRBV20-1; d_call: TRBD1; j_call: TRBJ1-2; clone_size: few; cdr3_nt: TGCAGTGCAGCTTCGCAGGGGGCGGTTAGCTACACCTTC; cdr3_aa: CSAASQGAVSYTF
v_call: TRBV7-3; d_call: -; j_call: TRBJ2-1; clone_size: many; cdr3_nt: TGTGCCAGCAGCTTAGAGGTAGGGATCAACAATGAGCAGTTCTTC; cdr3_aa: CASSLEVGINNEQFF
v_call: TRBV12-3/TRBV12-4; d_call: TRBD1; j_call: TRBJ2-2; clone_size: -; cdr3_nt: TGTGCCAGCAGTTTTGACAGGGCGCTGTTTTTT; cdr3_aa: CASSFDRALFF
v_call: TRBV12-3/TRBV12-4; d_call: -; j_call: TRBJ1-6; clone_size: few; cdr3_nt: TGTGCCAGCAGTTCCGATAGGACAGTAGCCTCACCCCTCCACTTT; cdr3_aa: CASSSDRTVASPLHF
v_call: TRBV5-6; d_call: -; j_call: TRBJ2-3; clone_size: many; cdr3_nt: TGTGCCAGCAGCTTGGAGGGCCTCCACACGGGCACAGATACGCAGTATTTT; cdr3_aa: CASSLEGLHTGTDTQYF
v_call: TRBV5-4; d_call: TRBD2; j_call: TRBJ2-2; clone_size: -; cdr3_nt: TGTGCCAGCAGCTCCCCGAATAGCGGGGGGTCCGGGGAGCTGTTTTTT; cdr3_aa: CASSSPNSGGSGELFF
v_call: TRBV28; d_call: -; j_call: TRBJ2-1; clone_size: many; cdr3_nt: TGTGCCAGCCTCAAGGCAGGGAAGATTGAGCAGTTCTTC; cdr3_aa: CASLKAGKIEQFF
v_call: TRBV10-3; d_call: TRBD1; j_call: TRBJ1-2; clone_size: few; cdr3_nt: TGTGCCATCGGGGGGACAGCTAACTATGGCTACACCTTC; cdr3_aa: CAIGGTANYGYTF
v_call: TRBV14; d_call: -; j_call: TRBJ2-3; clone_size: -; cdr3_nt: TGTGCCAGCAGCCATGCCATTACGCAGTATTTT; cdr3_aa: CASSHAITQYF
v_call: TRBV3-1; d_call: -; j_call: TRBJ2-7; clone_size: few; cdr3_nt: TGTGCCAGCAGCCTCTCCGACGAGCAGTACTTC; cdr3_aa: CASSLSDEQYF
v_call: TRBV11-2; d_call: -; j_call: TRBJ2-7; clone_size: few; cdr3_nt: TGTGCCAGCAGCCCCGAGGCTAGCAGTACCTACGAGCAGTACTTC; cdr3_aa: CASSPEASSTYEQYF
v_call: TRBV7-9; d_call: -; j_call: TRBJ2-1; clone_size: few; cdr3_nt: TGTGCCAGCAGCAGGGGCCCTCTTTGGGCAAATGAGCAGTTCTTC; cdr3_aa: CASSRGPLWANEQFF
v_call: TRBV3-1; d_call: TRBD1; j_call: TRBJ1-1; clone_size: few; cdr3_nt: TGTGCCAGCAGCCAGGGACAGGGGGGTACACCTTTCTTT; cdr3_aa: CASSQGQGGTPFF
v_call: TRBV12-3/TRBV12-4; d_call: TRBD1; j_call: TRBJ1-5; clone_size: -; cdr3_nt: TGTGCCAGCAGTACCCTGACAGGGACGGGGGATCAGCCCCAGCATTTT; cdr3_aa: CASSTLTGTGDQPQHF
v_call: TRBV11-2; d_call: -; j_call: TRBJ2-7; clone_size: -; cdr3_nt: TGTGCCAGCAGCTTAGAGTTCGGGCCAGCCTACGAGCAGTACTTC; cdr3_aa: CASSLEFGPAYEQYF
v_call: TRBV15; d_call: -; j_call: TRBJ1-2; clone_size: many; cdr3_nt: TGTGCCACCAGCAGAGATTATAGGGTCGGTGGCTACACCTTC; cdr3_aa: CATSRDYRVGGYTF
v_call: TRBV29-1; d_call: TRBD2; j_call: TRBJ2-3; clone_size: -; cdr3_nt: TGCAGCGCCCACGGGCGGGGGGGTGCAGATACGCAGTATTTT; cdr3_aa: CSAHGRGGADTQYF
v_call: TRBV20-1; d_call: TRBD1; j_call: TRBJ1-5; clone_size: -; cdr3_nt: TGCAGTGCTAGACCAATTCACAGGGGGCATGGTCAGCCCCAGCATTTT; cdr3_aa: CSARPIHRGHGQPQHF
v_call: TRBV12-3/TRBV12-4; d_call: -; j_call: TRBJ1-5; clone_size: few; cdr3_nt: TGTGCCAGCAGTAAGGCGGCAGGGATTCTAGTTGGACAGCCCCAGCATTTT; cdr3_aa: CASSKAAGILVGQPQHF
v_call: TRBV10-3; d_call: TRBD1; j_call: TRBJ1-1; clone_size: few; cdr3_nt: TGTGCCATCACTACGGGACAGGAAGCTTTCTTT; cdr3_aa: CAITTGQEAFF
v_call: TRBV4-3; d_call: TRBD1; j_call: TRBJ2-3; clone_size: many; cdr3_nt: TGCGCCAGCAGCCAAGATTTTGGCGGACAGGGCGGGACAGATACGCAGTATTTT; cdr3_aa: CASSQDFGGQGGTDTQYF
v_call: TRBV7-6; d_call: -; j_call: TRBJ1-6; clone_size: -; cdr3_nt: TGTGCCAGCAGCTTAGTTGGGGGGGAAGGATCACCCCTCCACTTT; cdr3_aa: CASSLVGGEGSPLHF
v_call: TRBV20-1; d_call: -; j_call: TRBJ1-5; clone_size: many; cdr3_nt: TGCAGTGCTAGACTGGCACGCGGGGGCAATCAGCCCCAGCATTTT; cdr3_aa: CSARLARGGNQPQHF
v_call: TRBV7-9; d_call: TRBD2; j_call: TRBJ2-3; clone_size: many; cdr3_nt: TGTGCCAGCAGCCCAAGACTAGCGGGGGCGAAGACAGATACGCAGTATTTT; cdr3_aa: CASSPRLAGAKTDTQYF
v_call: TRBV6-2/TRBV6-3; d_call: -; j_call: TRBJ1-5; clone_size: -; cdr3_nt: TGTGCCAGCAGCCCCCTGTGGGAACTGGGAGGTCAGCCCCAGCATTTT; cdr3_aa: CASSPLWELGGQPQHF
v_call: TRBV7-9; d_call: -; j_call: TRBJ2-6; clone_size: many; cdr3_nt: TGTGCCAGCAGCTTCAACGTTTTCTCTGGGGCCAACGTCCTGACTTTC; cdr3_aa: CASSFNVFSGANVLTF
v_call: TRBV21-1; d_call: -; j_call: TRBJ2-5; clone_size: -; cdr3_nt: TGTGCCAGCAGCTCAACGAGGGGGCTTGAGACCCAGTACTTC; cdr3_aa: CASSSTRGLETQYF
v_call: TRBV5-6; d_call: TRBD1; j_call: TRBJ2-3; clone_size: many; cdr3_nt: TGTGCCAGCAGCCCGATGTCAGGACAGGGAGGCCCAGATACGCAGTATTTT; cdr3_aa: CASSPMSGQGGPDTQYF
v_call: TRBV5-6; d_call: -; j_call: TRBJ1-6; clone_size: few; cdr3_nt: TGTGCCAGCAGCTTATATCTCTCGAGCTCCTATAATTCACCCCTCCACTTT; cdr3_aa: CASSLYLSSSYNSPLHF
v_call: TRBV4-3; d_call: -; j_call: TRBJ1-4; clone_size: few; cdr3_nt: TGCGCCAGCAGCCAAGTTTGGGGACTGGAAAAACTGTTTTTT; cdr3_aa: CASSQVWGLEKLFF
v_call: TRBV10-3; d_call: -; j_call: TRBJ1-3; clone_size: -; cdr3_nt: TGTGCCATCACGAGTACTGGAAACACCATATATTTT; cdr3_aa: CAITSTGNTIYF
v_call: TRBV6-5; d_call: -; j_call: TRBJ1-1; clone_size: -; cdr3_nt: TGTGCCAGCAGTTCCCCGGAAGGAGGGAACACTGAAGCTTTCTTT; cdr3_aa: CASSSPEGGNTEAFF
v_call: TRBV6-2/TRBV6-3; d_call: -; j_call: TRBJ2-2; clone_size: few; cdr3_nt: TGTGCCAGCAGTTATCAGGGCGTCGGGGAGCTGTTTTTT; cdr3_aa: CASSYQGVGELFF
v_call: TRBV7-9; d_call: TRBD2; j_call: TRBJ2-3; clone_size: -; cdr3_nt: TGTGCCAGCAGCTTAGAACTAGCGGGCACAGATACGCAGTATTTT; cdr3_aa: CASSLELAGTDTQYF
v_call: TRBV20-1; d_call: -; j_call: TRBJ1-4; clone_size: -; cdr3_nt: TGCAGTGCTAGGGCGGGTGAAAAACTGTTTTTT; cdr3_aa: CSARAGEKLFF